The 7 T cell receptor beta chains below all came from one sample that was sequenced in a study of cytomegalovirus exposure and HLA in healthy donors. Produced via immunoSEQ multiplex PCR; TCRdb's table is partial and in-frame only. The table lists over 45,000 clones, roughly nine tenths of them singletons, with around 1% in the top ten. The sequencing input was PBMCs. These receptors all stem from a man younger than 30 in good health and CMV-seronegative.

The rearrangement joins TRBV29-1 to TRBJ2-3; 10 bases are shared with TRBD1. Germline values: CDR1 SQVTM, CDR2 ANQGSEA. The CDR3 contains 13 residues. V was pared by 7 bases and J by 4 bases, with 5 bases of the junction left unmatched. The DNA of the CDR3 is TGCAGCGGACAGGGGGCCGGCGCAGATACGCAGTATTTT. Amino acids: CSGQGAGADTQYF.

J is TRBJ1-2 and V is TRBV14; 8 nucleotides match TRBD1. There are 13 residues in the CDR3. The germline V gene encodes CDR1 SGHDN and CDR2 FVKESK. V shed 1 base and J 7 bases; nucleotides not matched to a gene: 2. The CDR3 is CASSQVTGVGYTF. The DNA for the CDR3 is TGTGCCAGCAGCCAAGTGACAGGGGTTGGCTACACCTTC.

The genes are TRBV28 and TRBJ1-5, with TRBD1 identical over 8 bases. From germline, CDR1 is MDHEN and CDR2 SYDVKM. Trimming removed 6 bases from V and 3 bases from J; junction bases left unmatched: 4. The CDR3 spans 14 residues. This CDR3 is CASSPGGPNQPQHF. The DNA for the CDR3 is TGTGCCAGCAGCCCAGGGGGCCCCAATCAGCCCCAGCATTTT. Drawing the rest from reference TRBV28 and TRBJ1-5, the complete variable domain is DVKVTQSSRYLVKRTGEKVFLECVQDMDHENMFWYRQDPGLGLRLIYFSYDVKMKEKGDIPEGYSVSREKKERFSLILESASTNQTSMYLCASSPGGPNQPQHFGDGTRLSIL.

The rearrangement uses TRBV27 and TRBJ2-7; 8 bases align to TRBD2. V lost 3 bases to trimming and J lost 7 bases; unmatched junction nucleotides: 14. The length of the CDR3 is 16 residues. Germline assignment: CDR1 MNHEY and CDR2 SMNVEV (reference sequence). CDR3 loop: CASSFLGGRTSREQYF. The CDR3 bases are TGTGCCAGCAGTTTTTTAGGCGGGAGGACCTCCCGGGAGCAGTACTTC.

This clone was seen just once. The CDR3 sequence is CASSWASYSTDTQYF. CDR3 nucleotides: TGTGCCAGCAGCTGGGCCAGCTATAGCACAGATACGCAGTATTTT. This chain joins TRBV13 and TRBJ2-3, with no clear D. V was trimmed by 4 bases and J by 0 bases, leaving 11 bases between them. CDR3 length equals 15 residues. Germline lookup yields CDR1 PRHDT and CDR2 FYEKMQ (reference sequence).

The chain couples TRBV4-1 to TRBJ2-5; weak D call: TRBD2 (5 bases). Looked up from germline, CDR1 is MGHRA and CDR2 is YSYEKL. V was clipped by 0 bases and J by 2 bases, with 13 bases between them. The CDR3 consists of 16 residues. The CDR3 bases are TGCGCCAGCAGCCAAGATATAGGCGGGCTACAAGAGACCCAGTACTTC. This codes for CASSQDIGGLQETQYF.

V gene TRBV7-9 combines with J gene TRBJ2-3, with 10 bases identical to TRBD2. Germline V gene data show CDR1 as SEHNR and CDR2 as FQNEAQ (reference sequence). Losses at the gene ends were 5 bases for V and 2 bases for J; bases not matched to a gene: 10. The CDR3 consists of 17 residues. DNA of the CDR3: TGTGCCAGCAGCATAGTAGGACTAGCGGAACTCACAGATACGCAGTATTTT. Residues: CASSIVGLAELTDTQYF. Full variable domain (remainder filled in from reference TRBV7-9 and TRBJ2-3): DTGVSQNPRHKITKRGQNVTFRCDPISEHNRLYWYRQTLGQGPEFLTYFQNEAQLEKSRLLSDRFSAERPKGSFSTLEIQRTEQGDSAMYLCASSIVGLAELTDTQYFGPGTRLTVL.